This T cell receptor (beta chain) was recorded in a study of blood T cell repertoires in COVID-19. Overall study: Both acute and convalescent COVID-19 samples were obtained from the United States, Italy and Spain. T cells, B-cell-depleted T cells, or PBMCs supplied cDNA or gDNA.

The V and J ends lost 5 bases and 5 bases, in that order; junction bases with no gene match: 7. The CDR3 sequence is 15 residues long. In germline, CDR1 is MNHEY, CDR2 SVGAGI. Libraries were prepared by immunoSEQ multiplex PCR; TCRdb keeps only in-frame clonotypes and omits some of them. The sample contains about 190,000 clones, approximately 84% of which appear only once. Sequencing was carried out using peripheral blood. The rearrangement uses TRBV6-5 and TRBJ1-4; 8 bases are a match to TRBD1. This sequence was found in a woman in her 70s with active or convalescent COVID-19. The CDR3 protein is CASSPGQGGNEKLFF. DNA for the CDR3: TGTGCCAGCAGTCCTGGACAGGGAGGCAATGAAAAACTGTTTTTT.